This TCR beta chain is drawn from a study of blood T cell repertoires in COVID-19. The CDR3 totals 16 residues. The J segment lost 3 bases and the V segment lost 1 base, leaving 7 bases of the junction unmatched. From germline, CDR1 is SEHNR and CDR2 FQNEAQ (reference sequence). TCRdb keeps only in-frame clones here, not all; method: immunoSEQ multiplex PCR. The data show a few hundred thousand clones, with approximately 83% seen just once and roughly 4% held by the top ten. The TCR was taken from a woman in her 30s who had recovered from COVID-19. V and J are TRBV7-9 and TRBJ2-7; 9 bases fit TRBD1. The material sequenced was PBMCs or T cells enriched from blood (not recorded which). The CDR3 here is CASSLGTGGKGYEQYF. The CDR3 DNA reads TGTGCCAGCAGCTTAGGCACAGGGGGCAAGGGCTACGAGCAGTACTTC.